The next 23 T cell receptor beta chains were all read from a single sample in a study of identical twins. Each CDR3 protein is one row after TCRdb ran MiXCR on the 5' RACE reads. This table has around 340,000 distinct CDR3 sequences, 9% to 15% appearing once. These sequences were also reported in another study, on yellow fever vaccine responses in identical twins.

The sequenced sample consisted of CD8+ T cells sorted from blood. Receptor source: a woman between 18 and 29 years old in good health.

This clonotype was seen only a few times. The gene calls are TRBV4-1 and TRBJ2-7; TRBD2 aligns across 16 bases. CDR1 and CDR2 (germline): MGHRA, YSYEKL. CDR3 size: 17 residues. V shed 2 bases and J 5 bases; nucleotides not matched to a gene: 6. CDR3 DNA sequence: TGCGCCAGCAGCCAATATCCGGGACTAGCGGGGGGGAACGAGCAGTACGTC. Amino acids: CASSQYPGLAGGNEQYV.

The CDR3 DNA reads as TGTGCCAGCAGCCCGACTAGCGGGAGGAACGGTGAGCAGTTCTTC. Its protein product is CASSPTSGRNGEQFF. This rearrangement joins TRBV7-3 to TRBJ2-1, with 13 bases identical to TRBD2. The CDR3 loop spans 15 amino acids. Trimming cost V 5 bases and J 9 bases; bases outside gene matches: 7. Germline loops: CDR1 SGHTA, CDR2 FQGTGA. Full variable domain (rest looked up from reference TRBV7-3 and TRBJ2-1): GAGVSQTPSNKVTEKGKYVELRCDPISGHTALYWYRQSLGQGPEFLIYFQGTGAADDSGLPNDRFFAVRPEGSVSTLKIQRTERGDSAVYLCASSPTSGRNGEQFFGPGTRLTVL.

With respect to this clonotype: The conserved phenylalanine or tryptophan is not found at the CDR3 terminus, so this likely reflects a read error. It is unclear where the CDR3 begins or ends on the DNA, so no DNA is shown, and the CDR3 is as TCRdb lists it. The chain uses TRBV21-1 and TRBJ1-1; no check of the table's D call, TRBD1, against the DNA was made. TRBV21-1 is a listed pseudogene. Inclusive of both ends, the CDR3 amounts to 10 amino acids. CDR3 protein: CASSPLTGGP.

The chain links TRBV29-1 to TRBJ2-7, with TRBD2 matching over 10 bases. This CDR3 has 14 amino acids. V lost 7 bases and J lost 4; bases outside the gene matches: 10. In germline, CDR1 is SQVTM, CDR2 ANQGSEA. The CDR3 here is CSAEGLAGDYEQYF. For the CDR3, the DNA is TGCAGCGCCGAGGGTCTAGCGGGAGATTACGAGCAGTACTTC.

A few counts support this clonotype. The CDR3 DNA follows: TGTGCCAGCAGCTTACGGGCCGGGGTAGATGATGAGGAGCAGTTCTTC. Amino acid sequence: CASSLRAGVDDEEQFF. The V gene is TRBV7-6, the J gene TRBJ2-1; TRBD2 is a possible D gene (5 bases). There are 16 residues in the CDR3. V was pared by 2 bases and J by 10 bases, with 21 bases between. Germline CDR1 SGHVS, CDR2 FNYEAQ.

J is TRBJ1-1 and V is TRBV5-6; 11 bases map to TRBD1. V shed 4 bases and J 0 bases; nucleotides not matched to a gene: 14. Germline lookup yields CDR1 SGHDT and CDR2 YYEEEE. This CDR3 contains 19 residues. The DNA for the CDR3 is TGTGCCAGCAGCGAAACCACGGGACAGGGGGTCTGGATGAACACTGAAGCTTTCTTT. It translates to CASSETTGQGVWMNTEAFF.

The chain is built from TRBV9 and TRBJ1-2, with 8 bases aligning to TRBD1. The CDR3 totals 13 residues. J lost 8 bases, V lost 9 bases, and 12 bases had no gene match. The germline gives CDR1 SGDLS, CDR2 YYNGEE. The CDR3 loop reads CATSGQGAAGYTF. CDR3 bases: TGTGCCACCTCCGGTCAGGGGGCAGCGGGCTACACCTTC.

V is TRBV7-9 and J is TRBJ1-2; 7 bases match TRBD1. The junction had 13 bases not matched to a gene; V was cut back by 10 bases and J by 5 bases. Germline assignment: CDR1 SEHNR and CDR2 FQNEAQ (reference sequence). The CDR3 is 14 amino acids. This CDR3 reads CATMEGQPEYGYTF. In DNA form, the CDR3 reads TGTGCCACCATGGAGGGACAGCCAGAATATGGCTACACCTTC.

Only a few counts were recorded for this clonotype. The chain carries TRBV4-1 and TRBJ2-1; the match to TRBD2 covers 12 bases. This CDR3 spans 17 amino acids. Germline V lookup: CDR1 MGHRA, CDR2 YSYEKL. V was clipped by 0 bases and J by 7 bases; unmatched bases: 7. In DNA, the CDR3 is TGCGCCAGCAGCCAAGAAGTATTAACTAGCGGGAGGAATGAGCAGTTCTTC. Residues: CASSQEVLTSGRNEQFF.

This clonotype was seen a handful of times. The J gene is TRBJ2-1, the V gene TRBV27; TRBD2 matches at 8 bases. The J segment lost 10 bases and the V segment lost 0 bases, leaving 8 bases of the junction unmatched. CDR3 length equals 15 residues. Per germline, CDR1 MNHEY and CDR2 SMNVEV (reference sequence). The chain's CDR3 is CASSLSPGGGYEQFF. The CDR3 DNA follows: TGTGCCAGCAGTTTATCGCCAGGCGGGGGGTACGAGCAGTTCTTC.

This clonotype appeared once. The chain joins TRBV7-3 to TRBJ2-3; the D gene could be TRBD1 or TRBD2 (6 bases each). The CDR3 runs to 16 residues. Per the germline V gene, CDR1 is SGHTA and CDR2 is FQGTGA. Trimming removed 0 bases from V and 1 base from J, with 11 bases in between. CDR3 in amino acids: CASSLTGGLRTDTQYF. In DNA form, the CDR3 reads TGTGCCAGCAGCTTAACCGGGGGCCTACGCACAGATACGCAGTATTTT.

This clonotype was counted many times. The rearrangement links TRBV7-9 to TRBJ2-7, with TRBD2 matching 11 bases. This CDR3 has 15 residues. The ends lost 6 bases at V and 2 bases at J; junction bases unmatched: 6. CDR1 is SEHNR and CDR2 is FQNEAQ in the germline V gene (reference sequence). The chain's CDR3 is CASSKTSGDAYEQYF. The CDR3 nucleotides are TGTGCCAGCAGTAAGACTAGCGGGGACGCCTACGAGCAGTACTTC.

The chain uses TRBV16 and TRBJ2-5; possibly TRBD1 for D (6 bases). The germline CDR1 and CDR2 sequences are KGHSY and FQNENV. V shed 3 bases and J shed 3 bases, with 11 bases lying between them. The CDR3 runs 14 residues. The chain's CDR3 is CASSHPGQKETQYF. The CDR3 coding sequence is TGTGCCAGCAGCCACCCAGGACAGAAAGAGACCCAGTACTTC.

The V and J genes are TRBV7-9 and TRBJ2-1, with TRBD2 matching over 7 bases. Germline-derived CDR1 and CDR2 are SEHNR and FQNEAQ (reference sequence). This CDR3 spans 17 amino acids. The V gene end was trimmed by 1 base and the J gene end by 3 bases; junction bases not matched to a gene: 9. The CDR3 DNA reads as TGTGCCAGCAGCTTAGAGGGGAGGGCTCCCGGCTACAATGAGCAGTTCTTC. Translated: CASSLEGRAPGYNEQFF.

The chain couples TRBV4-1 to TRBJ2-3; TRBD2 matches at 7 bases. Germline CDR1 MGHRA, CDR2 YSYEKL. The V and J ends lost 4 bases and 4 bases, in that order; junction bases with no gene match: 5. The CDR3 extends over 14 amino acids. DNA of the CDR3: TGCGCCAGCAGCCCTGCTCTAGCGGCAGATACGCAGTATTTT. Residues: CASSPALAADTQYF.

The V call is TRBV5-1, the J call TRBJ2-7; 7 positions match TRBD1. The germline CDR1 and CDR2 sequences are SGHRS and YFSETQ. This CDR3 contains 16 residues. Unmatched junction bases numbered 9, after V lost 0 bases and J lost 3 bases. CDR3 bases: TGCGCCAGCAGCTTGGGCCCGTTAGACAGGGACTACGAGCAGTACGTC. As protein: CASSLGPLDRDYEQYV.

There are many counts of this clonotype. The V gene is TRBV12-3 or TRBV12-4, the J gene TRBJ2-3; 7 nucleotides agree with TRBD1. The CDR3 has 14 amino acids. V lost 6 bases, J lost 1 base, and 4 bases stayed unmatched. CDR3 sequence: CASSPGTGTDTQYF. The CDR3 nucleotides read TGTGCCAGCAGCCCCGGGACAGGCACAGATACGCAGTATTTT.

The chain links TRBV7-9 to TRBJ1-2; a possible D gene is TRBD1 (5 bases). The V end was cut by 5 bases, the J end by 0 bases, with 19 bases between. Germline V gene sequence: CDR1 SEHNR, CDR2 FQNEAQ (reference sequence). The CDR3 spans 17 residues. CDR3 protein: CASSAPGLTFANYGYTF. The CDR3, as DNA: TGTGCCAGCAGCGCTCCGGGGCTGACTTTTGCTAACTATGGCTACACCTTC.

This clonotype has just a few counts. The rearrangement links TRBV5-4 to TRBJ1-4, with a weak D call TRBD1 (5 bases). Germline loops: CDR1 SGHNT, CDR2 YYREEE (reference sequence). V was pared by 4 bases and J by 4 bases, with 11 bases between. The CDR3 has 14 residues. The CDR3 coding sequence is TGTGCCAGCAGCGGGACTGGGAGTAATGAAAAACTGTTTTTT. It yields the protein CASSGTGSNEKLFF.

This clonotype was recorded a few times. CDR3 loop: CASTPAGATYNEQFF. In DNA, the CDR3 is TGTGCCAGCACCCCTGCCGGGGCCACCTACAATGAGCAGTTCTTC. The V call is TRBV6-1, the J call TRBJ2-1; perhaps D is TRBD1 or TRBD2 (5 bases each). The V and J ends lost 7 bases and 2 bases respectively, with 15 bases between them. This CDR3 has 15 amino acids. The germline V gene encodes CDR1 MNHNS and CDR2 SASEGT.

V gene TRBV24-1 combines with J gene TRBJ2-1; 9 bases map to TRBD1. The V gene end was trimmed by 4 bases and the J gene end by 11 bases; junction bases not matched to a gene: 8. The V gene's germline CDR1 is KGHDR and CDR2 SFDVKD. CDR3 size: 14 residues. The CDR3 bases are TGTGCCACCAGTGACCCGGAACAGGGGGCGAAGCAGTTCTTC. This encodes CATSDPEQGAKQFF.

This clonotype was recorded at least ten times. This chain connects TRBV4-1 to TRBJ2-7; 9 nucleotides agree with TRBD2. J gave up 2 bases and V 2 bases, and 4 bases lay outside the gene matches. Germline V gives CDR1 MGHRA, CDR2 YSYEKL. There are 15 residues in the CDR3. CDR3: CASSQLAGGPYEQYF. The CDR3 region has the DNA TGCGCCAGCAGCCAATTGGCGGGAGGGCCCTACGAGCAGTACTTC.

This clonotype was found many times. The chain combines TRBV12-3 or TRBV12-4 with TRBJ1-3; possibly TRBD1 for D (6 bases). Trimming pared 2 bases from V and 4 bases from J, leaving 15 bases between. The CDR3 contains 16 residues. The CDR3 loop is CASSLSARGAGNTIYF. CDR3 nucleotide sequence: TGTGCCAGCAGTTTATCGGCCAGGGGTGCGGGAAACACCATATATTTT.